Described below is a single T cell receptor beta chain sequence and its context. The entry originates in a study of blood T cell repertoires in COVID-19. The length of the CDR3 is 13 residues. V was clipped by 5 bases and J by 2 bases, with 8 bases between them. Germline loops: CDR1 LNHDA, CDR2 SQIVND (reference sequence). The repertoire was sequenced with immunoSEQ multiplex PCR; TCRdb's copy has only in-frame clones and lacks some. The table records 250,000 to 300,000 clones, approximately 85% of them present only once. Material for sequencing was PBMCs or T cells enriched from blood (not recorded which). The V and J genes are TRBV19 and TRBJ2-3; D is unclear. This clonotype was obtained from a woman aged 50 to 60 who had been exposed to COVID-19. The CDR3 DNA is TGTGCCAGTAGTTCGTCGTTCACAGATACGCAGTATTTT. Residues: CASSSSFTDTQYF.